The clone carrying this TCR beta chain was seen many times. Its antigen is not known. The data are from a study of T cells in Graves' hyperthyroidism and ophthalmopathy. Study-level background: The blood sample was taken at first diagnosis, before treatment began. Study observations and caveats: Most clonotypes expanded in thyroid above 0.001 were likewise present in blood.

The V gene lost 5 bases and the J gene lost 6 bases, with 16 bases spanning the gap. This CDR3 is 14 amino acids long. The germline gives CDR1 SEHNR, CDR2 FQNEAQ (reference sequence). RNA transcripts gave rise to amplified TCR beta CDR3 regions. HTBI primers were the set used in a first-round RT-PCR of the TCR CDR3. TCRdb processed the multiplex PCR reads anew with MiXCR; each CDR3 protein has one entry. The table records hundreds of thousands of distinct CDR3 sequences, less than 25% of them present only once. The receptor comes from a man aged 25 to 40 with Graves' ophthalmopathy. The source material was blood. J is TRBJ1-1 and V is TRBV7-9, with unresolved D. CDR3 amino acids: CASSRSFNGAEAFF. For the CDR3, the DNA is TGTGCCAGCAGCCGCTCCTTCAATGGCGCTGAAGCTTTCTTT.